This TCR beta chain originates from a study of cytomegalovirus exposure and HLA in healthy donors. Findings and limits, study-wide: Likely technical artifact: a cluster of highly shared sequence variants.

The PCR ran on 60 Vbeta and 13 Jbeta primers. Clones were sequenced by immunoSEQ multiplex PCR, and TCRdb holds only the in-frame ones, with some missing. The sample lists about 130,000 clones, over 65% seen once, with less than 4% in the top ten. A word on this clone: Antigen unknown.

The V and J ends lost 7 bases and 5 bases, in that order; junction bases with no gene match: 1. The CDR3 spans 12 residues. From germline, CDR1 is LNHDA and CDR2 SQIVND (reference sequence). The sequenced material came from PBMCs. V usage is TRBV19 and J usage is TRBJ2-3; TRBD2 aligns across 9 bases. The source of this sequence is a man aged 35-49 years in good health and CMV-seropositive. The CDR3 is CASTSGVDTQYF. CDR3 nucleotides: TGTGCCAGTACTAGCGGGGTAGATACGCAGTATTTT.